Listed here are 19 T cell receptor beta chains from one sample, sequenced in a study of blood T cell repertoires in COVID-19. Assay: immunoSEQ multiplex PCR; the TCRdb copy retains only in-frame clones and omits some. This sample has 180,000 or so clones, with approximately 86% found just once. Sequenced sample: peripheral blood. These TCRs come from a man between 65 and 80 years old with acute or convalescent COVID-19.

Remarks on this clone: Germline and junction disagree at one end, which may indicate a read error. J is TRBJ1-5 and V is TRBV10-1; D unresolved. Germline V CDR1 and CDR2: WNHNN, SYGVQD (reference sequence). This CDR3 contains 13 residues. CDR3 amino acids: CASSQSLNQPQHF. DNA for the CDR3: TGCGCCAGCAGTCAGTCCCTCAATCAGCCCCAGCATTTT.

The chain carries TRBV14 and TRBJ1-1, with 11 bases lining up with TRBD1. Per germline, CDR1 SGHDN and CDR2 FVKESK. The trim removed 0 bases at V and 0 bases at J, leaving 12 bases unmatched. The CDR3 covers 20 residues. CDR3 amino acids: CASSQERTGGLAKMNTEAFF. CDR3 DNA sequence: TGTGCCAGCAGCCAAGAAAGGACAGGGGGCCTAGCAAAGATGAACACTGAAGCTTTCTTT.

The chain links TRBV29-1 to TRBJ1-2, with 10 positions matching TRBD1. Trimming at V came to 7 bases and at J to 0 bases, leaving 2 bases not matched to a gene. CDR3 length equals 13 residues. Germline V CDR1 and CDR2: SQVTM, ANQGSEA. CDR3 loop: CSGGTGANYGYTF. Written as DNA, the CDR3 is TGCAGCGGAGGGACAGGGGCTAACTATGGCTACACCTTC.

This clone was picked up a small number of times. The chain is built from TRBV4-2 and TRBJ2-7, with a tentative D call TRBD2 (7 bases). This CDR3 comprises 14 residues. The V end was cut by 4 bases, the J end by 5 bases, with 15 bases between. Germline lookup yields CDR1 LGHNA and CDR2 YNFKEQ. The CDR3 protein is CASSPGRGGDEQYF. The CDR3, as DNA: TGTGCCAGCAGCCCAGGAAGAGGGGGGGACGAGCAGTACTTC.

The chain recombines TRBV5-5 with TRBJ1-3, with 7 nucleotides matching TRBD1. The CDR3 is 14 residues long. V lost 6 bases, J lost 0 bases, and 3 bases stayed unmatched. The germline V gene has CDR1 SGHKS and CDR2 YYEKEE (reference sequence). CDR3 amino acids: CASTGTASGNTIYF. Here the CDR3 DNA reads TGTGCCAGCACCGGGACAGCCTCTGGAAACACCATATATTTT.

The rearrangement uses TRBV5-1 and TRBJ1-5; D gene ambiguous. Trimming took 2 bases from V and 3 from J, leaving 9 bases between them. Germline V CDR1 and CDR2: SGHRS, YFSETQ. The CDR3 covers 14 residues. In DNA, the CDR3 is TGCGCCAGCAGCTTACCCAGGTACAATCAGCCCCAGCATTTT. It encodes CASSLPRYNQPQHF.

This chain connects TRBV7-6 to TRBJ2-2, with 11 bases fitting TRBD2. Germline assignment: CDR1 SGHVS and CDR2 FNYEAQ. V lost 7 bases and J lost 1; bases outside the gene matches: 2. CDR3 length: 15 amino acids. CDR3 DNA sequence: TGTGCCAGCAATAGCGGGGGGGTGAACACCGGGGAGCTGTTTTTT. It yields the protein CASNSGGVNTGELFF. The variable domain in full, completed from reference TRBV7-6 and TRBJ2-2, reads GAGVSQSPRYKVTKRGQDVALRCDPISGHVSLYWYRQALGQGPEFLTYFNYEAQQDKSGLPNDRFSAERPEGSISTLTIQRTEQRDSAMYRCASNSGGVNTGELFFGEGSRLTVL.

The chain employs TRBV3-1 (or the pseudogene TRBV3-2) and TRBJ2-3, with D possibly matching TRBD2 (5 bases). Germline loops: CDR1 LGHDT, CDR2 YNNKEL (reference sequence). This CDR3 has 14 amino acids. Trimming took 4 bases from V and 5 from J, leaving 13 bases between them. CDR3 sequence: CASSLGIEGDTQYF. As DNA, the CDR3 is TGTGCCAGCAGCCTTGGCATTGAGGGAGATACGCAGTATTTT.

The chain is built from TRBV10-3 and TRBJ1-5; TRBD1 matches at 9 bases. Germline assignment: CDR1 ENHRY and CDR2 SYGVKD. The V and J ends lost 6 bases and 2 bases, in that order; junction bases with no gene match: 5. The CDR3 length is 15 residues. CDR3 region: CAISTGGAGNQPQHF. The CDR3 DNA reads as TGTGCCATCAGCACAGGGGGCGCCGGCAATCAGCCCCAGCATTTT.

This chain links TRBV28 with TRBJ2-1; 7 nucleotides align to TRBD2. J gave up 4 bases and V 3 bases, and 3 bases lay outside the gene matches. In germline, CDR1 is MDHEN, CDR2 SYDVKM. This CDR3 region has 14 residues. The CDR3 spells CASSLRRGYNEQFF. The CDR3 DNA sequence: TGTGCCAGCAGTTTGCGGCGGGGGTACAATGAGCAGTTCTTC.

V usage is TRBV11-3 and J usage is TRBJ2-7; the D gene is possibly TRBD1 (5 bases). Trimming removed 6 bases from V and 4 bases from J, with 13 bases in between. Germline-derived CDR1 and CDR2 are SGHNT and YENEEA. The CDR3 spans 13 residues. This CDR3 is CASRLPGIYEQYF. The CDR3 DNA reads TGTGCCAGCAGACTTCCAGGGATTTACGAGCAGTACTTC.

The V and J genes are TRBV7-9 and TRBJ2-1; D might be TRBD1 (6 bases). V lost 5 bases and J lost 7, with 12 bases in between. The CDR3 has 13 amino acids. Germline-derived CDR1 and CDR2 are SEHNR and FQNEAQ (reference sequence). The CDR3 region is CASSPRGSNEQFF. Written as DNA, the CDR3 is TGTGCCAGCAGCCCGAGGGGGTCAAATGAGCAGTTCTTC.

This sequence joins TRBV5-3 and TRBJ2-7; 9 nucleotides agree with TRBD2. TRBV5-3 qualifies as an ORF whose function is uncertain. The junction had 20 bases not matched to a gene; V was cut back by 3 bases and J by 4 bases. The CDR3 loop spans 19 amino acids. The CDR3 loop is CARSSQENLPLAGRYEQYF. CDR3 bases: TGTGCCAGAAGCTCTCAGGAGAACCTCCCACTAGCGGGTCGGTACGAGCAGTACTTC.

The chain is built from TRBV9 and TRBJ1-1, with D perhaps matching TRBD1 (6 bases). Germline-derived CDR1 and CDR2 are SGDLS and YYNGEE. This CDR3 is 18 amino acids long. Deletions cut 3 bases from V and 1 base from J, with 22 bases between. CDR3 residues: CASSAPSGKGTTNTEAFF. The CDR3 nucleotides are TGTGCCAGCAGCGCCCCTTCCGGGAAGGGGACAACGAACACTGAAGCTTTCTTT.

This chain links TRBV4-1 with TRBJ1-6; the D is unclear. Germline V gene lookup returns CDR1 MGHRA and CDR2 YSYEKL. The germline V and J ends were trimmed by 2 bases and 0 bases, with 5 bases remaining between them. This CDR3 spans 15 amino acids. The CDR3 reads CASSQSSSYNSPLHF. The DNA of the CDR3 is TGCGCCAGCAGCCAAAGTAGCTCCTATAATTCACCCCTCCACTTT.

This chain connects TRBV9 to TRBJ2-5; D is possibly TRBD2 (5 bases). The CDR3 consists of 13 residues. CDR1 and CDR2 (germline): SGDLS, YYNGEE. Trimming removed 2 bases at V and 1 base at J, with 6 bases between. This CDR3 is CASSVRAQETQYF. DNA for the CDR3: TGTGCCAGCAGCGTGAGGGCCCAAGAGACCCAGTACTTC.

This clone was found once. The chain employs TRBV6-5 and TRBJ1-2; the D is unclear. The CDR3 is made up of 15 amino acids. The ends were cut back, 0 bases at V and 7 bases at J, with 15 bases in the middle. CDR1 MNHEY and CDR2 SVGAGI come from the germline V gene. CDR3 in DNA: TGTGCCAGCAGTTACTCGAATTGGGCGGCGGGTGGCTACACCTTC. Its protein is CASSYSNWAAGGYTF.

The CDR3 loop is CAWSVQYETQYF. In DNA, the CDR3 is TGTGCCTGGAGTGTACAGTACGAGACCCAGTACTTC. V gene TRBV30 combines with J gene TRBJ2-5; D is ambiguous. Trimming pared 0 bases from V and 5 bases from J, leaving 7 bases between. Per the germline V gene, CDR1 is GTSNPN and CDR2 is SVGIG (reference sequence). There are 12 residues in the CDR3.

The gene calls are TRBV2 and TRBJ2-2, with D unclear. CDR1 and CDR2 from the germline V gene are SNHLY and FYNNEI. This CDR3 spans 11 amino acids. V was shortened by 2 bases and J by 7 bases, with 2 bases between the two germline ends. The CDR3 is CASSEYGELFF. As DNA, the CDR3 is TGTGCCAGCAGTGAATACGGGGAGCTGTTTTTT.